Presented here are 13 T cell receptor beta chains from one specimen sequenced in a study of CD8+ T cells in alopecia areata (dated by TCRdb to the late 2010s). Libraries were built with the immunoSEQ multiplex PCR assay. To provide template for TCR sequencing, every sample had RNA extracted and reverse transcribed into cDNA. Held by TCRdb, this immuneACCESS table contains in-frame sequences only and omits some clones. Under half of the omission traces to an unresolved V gene where checked; the cause of the rest is unknown. The sample profile shows approximately 99,000 clones; 59% of them were found once. Of the sample, less than 25% falls within the top ten clones. The sequenced sample consisted of CD8+ T cells sorted from blood. The receptors stem from a human donor in good health.

The CDR3 DNA reads as TGTGCCAGCAGCTTAGGGGTCAACTACGAGCAGTACTTC. This gives the protein CASSLGVNYEQYF. The gene calls are TRBV7-8 and TRBJ2-7; D is unresolved. V gave up 1 base and J gave up 3 bases, with 7 bases separating them. The CDR3 extends over 13 amino acids. Germline CDR1 and CDR2: SGHVS and FQNEAQ. The full variable domain, its missing parts supplied by reference TRBV7-8 and TRBJ2-7, is GAGVSQSPRYKVAKRGQDVALRCDPISGHVSLFWYQQALGQGPEFLTYFQNEAQLDKSGLPSDRFFAERPEGSVSTLKIQRTQQEDSAVYLCASSLGVNYEQYFGPGTRLTVT.

J is TRBJ1-2 and V is TRBV6-1, with D unresolved. This CDR3 has 12 amino acids. Germline assignment: CDR1 MNHNS and CDR2 SASEGT. V lost 8 bases to trimming and J lost 2 bases, with 9 bases between them. CDR3 residues: CASSDGNYGYTF. CDR3 in DNA: TGTGCCAGCTCAGACGGGAACTATGGCTACACCTTC.

This rearrangement joins TRBV13 to TRBJ2-2; TRBD2 matches 7 bases. J was trimmed by 0 bases and V by 7 bases; bases with no gene match: 11. CDR3 length: 17 residues. The germline V gene encodes CDR1 PRHDT and CDR2 FYEKMQ (reference sequence). CDR3 in DNA: TGTGCCAGCACCCCGCGGGCGGGGGAAACGAACACCGGGGAGCTGTTTTTT. It is translated as CASTPRAGETNTGELFF.

The rearrangement joins TRBV30 to TRBJ1-2; TRBD1 might be the D (6 bases). The CDR3 spans 12 residues. Looked up from germline, CDR1 is GTSNPN and CDR2 is SVGIG (reference sequence). The V and J ends lost 5 bases and 4 bases respectively, with 11 bases between them. The CDR3 nucleotides read TGTGCCTGGGAGGACAGCCGCTATGGCTACACCTTC. Translation: CAWEDSRYGYTF.

The chain is built from TRBV2 and TRBJ1-5, with 7 bases identical to TRBD1. V shed 6 bases, J shed 2 bases, and the junction held 10 bases outside the gene matches. The CDR3 is 16 amino acids. The germline CDR1 and CDR2 sequences are SNHLY and FYNNEI. Here the CDR3 reads CASSQGTVLGNQPQHF. The CDR3 DNA reads TGTGCCAGCAGCCAAGGGACAGTTCTTGGCAATCAGCCCCAGCATTTT. Looking up the rest from reference TRBV2 and TRBJ1-5 gives the full variable domain: EPEVTQTPSHQVTQMGQEVILRCVPISNHLYFYWYRQILGQKVEFLVSFYNNEISEKSEIFDDQFSVERPDGSNFTLKIRSTKLEDSAMYFCASSQGTVLGNQPQHFGDGTRLSIL.

The chain combines TRBV29-1 with TRBJ1-2; weak D call: TRBD1 (5 bases). V shed 4 bases and J shed 3 bases, with 15 bases lying between them. This CDR3 contains 14 residues. Per germline, CDR1 SQVTM and CDR2 ANQGSEA. The CDR3, as DNA: TGCAGCGTTGGCCCGGGGGGTCCCTACTATGGCTACACCTTC. Protein product: CSVGPGGPYYGYTF.

The chain links TRBV19 to TRBJ1-5, with TRBD1 as a possible D gene (6 bases). The V end was cut by 3 bases, the J end by 0 bases, with 12 bases between. Germline CDR1 LNHDA, CDR2 SQIVND (reference sequence). The CDR3 loop spans 16 amino acids. The CDR3 sequence: CASSIPTGISNQPQHF. CDR3 sequence (DNA): TGTGCCAGTAGTATCCCGACAGGAATTAGCAATCAGCCCCAGCATTTT. Variable domain in full (rest from reference TRBV19 and TRBJ1-5): DGGITQSPKYLFRKEGQNVTLSCEQNLNHDAMYWYRQDPGQGLRLIYYSQIVNDFQKGDIAEGYSVSREKKESFPLTVTSAQKNPTAFYLCASSIPTGISNQPQHFGDGTRLSIL.

V usage is TRBV15 and J usage is TRBJ1-2; 7 nucleotides match TRBD1. CDR1 and CDR2 (germline): LNHNV, YYDKDF (reference sequence). The trim removed 3 bases at V and 3 bases at J, leaving 4 bases unmatched. There are 14 residues in the CDR3. CDR3 region: CATSSGTDYYGYTF. CDR3 sequence (DNA): TGTGCCACCAGCAGTGGGACAGACTACTATGGCTACACCTTC.

This rearrangement joins TRBV28 to TRBJ2-3; D not certain. Germline V CDR1 and CDR2: MDHEN, SYDVKM. The CDR3 contains 15 residues. Trimming removed 4 bases from V and 1 base from J, with 12 bases in between. The CDR3 DNA is TGTGCCAGCAGTTCCAACCGAGACGGCACAGATACGCAGTATTTT. Translation: CASSSNRDGTDTQYF.

This clone was counted a few times. The rearrangement uses TRBV4-3 and TRBJ2-7, with D tentatively TRBD2 (6 bases). The length of the CDR3 is 14 residues. Germline V lookup: CDR1 LGHNA, CDR2 YSLEER. The V and J ends lost 1 base and 2 bases respectively, with 9 bases between them. CDR3 bases: TGCGCCAGCAGCCAAGGGAGGGGTGCCTACGAGCAGTACTTC. It yields the protein CASSQGRGAYEQYF.

As concerns this clone: Other DNA sequences in the sample encode the same CDR3. The rearrangement links TRBV5-6 to TRBJ2-3, with D perhaps matching TRBD1 or TRBD2 (5 bases each). Germline V gene data show CDR1 as SGHDT and CDR2 as YYEEEE. With 0 bases removed from V and 3 bases from J, the gap between germline ends came to 8 bases. The CDR3 runs 14 residues. The CDR3 region has the DNA TGTGCCAGCAGCTTGGGGGGGTCTACAGATACGCAGTATTTT. This sequence encodes CASSLGGSTDTQYF. The full variable domain, rest sourced from reference TRBV5-6 and TRBJ2-3, is DAGVTQSPTHLIKTRGQQVTLRCSPKSGHDTVSWYQQALGQGPQFIFQYYEEEERQRGNFPDRFSGHQFPNYSSELNVNALLLGDSALYLCASSLGGSTDTQYFGPGTRLTVL.

CDR3 sequence: CASSQPLSYEQYF. Here the CDR3 DNA reads TGCGCCAGCAGCCAACCGTTGTCCTACGAGCAGTACTTC. The V gene is TRBV5-1, the J gene TRBJ2-7; D call uncertain. Between the trimmed V and J ends, which lost 4 bases and 1 base, there was a span of 9 bases. This CDR3 contains 13 residues. In germline, CDR1 is SGHRS, CDR2 YFSETQ.

J is TRBJ1-1 and V is TRBV6-4, with D perhaps TRBD1 (5 bases). Germline V gene sequence: CDR1 MRHNA, CDR2 SNTAGT. Trimming left V 3 bases short and J 5 bases short, with 10 bases between. This CDR3 region has 13 residues. The CDR3 is CASSDIQGTEAFF. In nucleotides, the CDR3 is TGTGCCAGCAGTGATATCCAGGGAACTGAAGCTTTCTTT.